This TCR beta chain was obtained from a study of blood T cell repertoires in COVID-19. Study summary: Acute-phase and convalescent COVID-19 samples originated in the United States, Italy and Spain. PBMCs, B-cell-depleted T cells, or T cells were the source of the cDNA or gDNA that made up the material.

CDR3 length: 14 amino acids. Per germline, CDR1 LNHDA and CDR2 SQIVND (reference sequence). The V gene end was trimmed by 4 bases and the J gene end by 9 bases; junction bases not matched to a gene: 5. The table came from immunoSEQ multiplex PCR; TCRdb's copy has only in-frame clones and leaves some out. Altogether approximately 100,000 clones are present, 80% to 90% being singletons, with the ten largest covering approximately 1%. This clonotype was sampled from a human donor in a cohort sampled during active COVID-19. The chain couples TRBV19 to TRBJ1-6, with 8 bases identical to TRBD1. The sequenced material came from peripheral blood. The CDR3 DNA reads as TGTGCCAGTAGTACCCAGGGGGCGGGTTCACCCCTCCACTTT. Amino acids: CASSTQGAGSPLHF.